One sample yielded the 15 T cell receptor beta chains listed below, sequenced in a study of response to subunit inactivated influenza vaccine. TCRdb reanalysed the RT-PCR reads using MiXCR and keeps one entry per CDR3 protein. The sample has roughly 630,000 distinct CDR3 sequences, 11% to 15% seen once; the top ten hold less than 9%. Source: PBMCs from blood, taken approximately 15 days before vaccination. These receptors originate from a man between 45 and 60 years old who received an inactivated influenza vaccine.

In its sample, this clonotype was seen a few times. This chain uses TRBV29-1 with TRBJ1-5; D perhaps matches TRBD1 (5 bases). Germline CDR1 reads SQVTM; CDR2 reads ANQGSEA. V was cut by 7 bases and J by 4 bases, with 14 bases left in between. This CDR3 has 13 amino acids. CDR3 amino acids: CSAAGNRNQPQHF. CDR3 nucleotides: TGCAGCGCCGCGGGCAACAGGAATCAGCCCCAGCATTTT. Together with reference TRBV29-1 and TRBJ1-5, the CDR3 gives the full variable domain: SAVISQKPSRDICQRGTSLTIQCQVDSQVTMMFWYRQQPGQSLTLIATANQGSEATYESGFVIDKFPISRPNLTFSTLTVSNMSPEDSSIYLCSAAGNRNQPQHFGDGTRLSIL.

This clonotype was counted a few times. The chain employs TRBV12-3 or TRBV12-4 and TRBJ1-2; D uncertain. The CDR3 is made up of 14 amino acids. Trimming took off 1 base at V and 6 bases at J, with 12 bases between the two ends. This CDR3 reads CASSLDWRSNGYTF. The CDR3 DNA sequence: TGTGCCAGCAGTTTAGATTGGAGGTCCAATGGCTACACCTTC.

In this sample, this clonotype turned up once. The gene calls are TRBV10-3 and TRBJ2-2; 7 bases align to TRBD1. CDR1 and CDR2 from the germline V gene are ENHRY and SYGVKD. V lost 5 bases to trimming and J lost 4 bases; unmatched junction nucleotides: 7. This CDR3 is 15 amino acids long. The CDR3 nucleotides read TGTGCCATCAGTCCCGGGACAGCTACCACCGGGGAGCTGTTTTTT. Its translation is CAISPGTATTGELFF.

This clonotype was counted only a few times. The chain joins TRBV20-1 to TRBJ2-1; D is perhaps TRBD2 (6 bases). The V gene's germline CDR1 is DFQATT and CDR2 SNEGSKA (reference sequence). This CDR3 is built from 12 residues. V was trimmed by 1 base and J by 9 bases, leaving 10 bases between them. CDR3 residues: CSARAPTSEQFF. Here the CDR3 DNA reads TGCAGTGCTAGAGCCCCGACTAGTGAGCAGTTCTTC.

This clonotype was counted many times. The chain couples TRBV6-1 to TRBJ2-1; TRBD1 or TRBD2 may be the D gene (6 bases each). The V gene lost 9 bases and the J gene lost 2 bases, with 26 bases spanning the gap. CDR1 MNHNS and CDR2 SASEGT come from the germline V gene. The CDR3 consists of 18 residues. CDR3 amino acids: CASGDRGRRSSTYNEQFF. The CDR3, as DNA: TGTGCCAGTGGGGATCGGGGGCGGCGTTCCAGCACCTACAATGAGCAGTTCTTC.

The chain is built from TRBV12-3 or TRBV12-4 and TRBJ2-2, with D tentatively TRBD1 or TRBD2 (5 bases each). The CDR3 runs to 14 residues. Trimming took 1 base from V and 4 from J, leaving 7 bases between them. The CDR3 coding sequence is TGTGCCAGCAGTTTAGTCGGGACCACCGGGGAGCTGTTTTTT. Translating it yields CASSLVGTTGELFF.

The rearrangement uses TRBV5-1 and TRBJ2-1, with a weak D call TRBD2 (6 bases). The V gene's germline CDR1 is SGHRS and CDR2 YFSETQ. There are 15 residues in the CDR3. Trimming stripped 2 bases from V and 8 bases from J, with 17 bases between. CDR3 protein: CASSLGQASVDEQFF. The CDR3 DNA reads as TGCGCCAGCAGCTTAGGCCAAGCTAGCGTCGATGAGCAGTTCTTC.

This clonotype has more than one count but fewer than ten. The chain is built from TRBV27 and TRBJ2-2; D uncertain. This CDR3 region has 15 residues. Germline V gene data show CDR1 as MNHEY and CDR2 as SMNVEV (reference sequence). The V and J ends lost 2 bases and 5 bases respectively, with 12 bases between them. The CDR3 region is CASSLLVTGTGELFF. The CDR3, as DNA: TGTGCCAGCAGTTTACTAGTGACCGGTACCGGGGAGCTGTTTTTT.

This clonotype was picked up a small number of times. The chain recombines TRBV29-1 with TRBJ1-1; 9 bases are shared with TRBD1. Germline V gene lookup returns CDR1 SQVTM and CDR2 ANQGSEA. The V and J ends lost 7 bases and 6 bases, in that order; junction bases with no gene match: 12. The CDR3 runs 14 residues. CDR3 sequence: CSAVPGQGFAEAFF. CDR3 DNA sequence: TGCAGCGCCGTCCCGGGACAGGGATTCGCTGAAGCTTTCTTT.

The chain has TRBV27 and TRBJ2-1; possible D gene TRBD2, 6 bases. The length of the CDR3 is 14 residues. Deletions cut 5 bases from V and 6 bases from J, with 14 bases between. Germline loops: CDR1 MNHEY, CDR2 SMNVEV (reference sequence). Here the CDR3 DNA reads TGTGCCAGCAGTAAGAATGCGGGGACCAATGAGCAGTTCTTC. Protein: CASSKNAGTNEQFF.

This clonotype was seen ten or more times. J is TRBJ2-1 and V is TRBV28, with D possibly TRBD2 on 5 matching bases. This CDR3 has 14 amino acids. The V gene lost 3 bases and the J gene lost 6 bases, with 12 bases spanning the gap. Germline CDR1 MDHEN, CDR2 SYDVKM. The CDR3 is CASSFGVALNEQFF. The CDR3 DNA sequence: TGTGCCAGCAGTTTTGGGGTAGCGCTCAATGAGCAGTTCTTC.

The V and J genes are TRBV7-2 and TRBJ2-1, with D perhaps assigned TRBD1 or TRBD2 (5 bases each). Germline assignment: CDR1 SGHTA and CDR2 FQGNSA. The CDR3 runs 15 residues. V shed 2 bases and J shed 6 bases, with 14 bases lying between them. CDR3 sequence: CASSLTPAGSNEQFF. For the CDR3, the DNA is TGTGCCAGCAGCTTAACCCCCGCAGGGAGCAATGAGCAGTTCTTC.

This clonotype was counted between two and nine times. V is TRBV9 and J is TRBJ2-7; D is possibly TRBD2 (7 bases). This CDR3 is built from 13 residues. Between the trimmed V and J ends, which lost 4 bases and 6 bases, there was a span of 14 bases. Germline CDR1 is SGDLS and CDR2 is YYNGEE. The CDR3 nucleotides read TGTGCCAGCAGCAACAGGGAGGGGAGCGAGCAGTACTTC. Its translation: CASSNREGSEQYF.

The J gene is TRBJ2-7, the V gene TRBV6-2 or TRBV6-3; D perhaps matches TRBD1 (6 bases). Trimming pared 7 bases from V and 0 bases from J, leaving 7 bases between. This CDR3 is 12 amino acids long. CDR1 is MNHEY and CDR2 is SVGEGT in the germline V gene. CDR3 nucleotides: TGTGCCAGCAAGGACAGCTCCTACGAGCAGTACTTC. Translation gives CASKDSSYEQYF.

The chain's CDR3 is CASSDRDRLSYEQYF. The CDR3 DNA sequence: TGTGCCAGCAGTGACCGGGACAGGCTCTCCTACGAGCAGTACTTC. The V and J genes are TRBV6-1 and TRBJ2-7, with TRBD1 identical over 8 bases. This CDR3 has 15 amino acids. Germline V gene lookup returns CDR1 MNHNS and CDR2 SASEGT. V lost 3 bases and J lost 0; bases outside the gene matches: 4.